This TCR beta chain comes out of a study of cytomegalovirus exposure and HLA in healthy donors. Study-level results: There were reportedly fewer N-insertions in an Asian-associated ancestry cluster than the roughly 680-donor mean, in a later analysis.

This clone came up a few times. Antigen specificity is unknown. The CDR3 contains 13 residues. Germline CDR1 and CDR2: SEHNR and FQNEAQ (reference sequence). With V trimmed by 5 bases and J by 11 bases, 10 bases remained unmatched. Primers for the PCR totalled 60 Vbeta and 13 Jbeta. Sequencing used immunoSEQ multiplex PCR; TCRdb keeps in-frame clones, though not all of them. The data contain over 200,000 clones, around 80% of them singletons. Sequencing was carried out using PBMCs. V is TRBV7-9 and J is TRBJ1-1; 8 bases line up with TRBD1. The sequence derives from a woman aged 55-69 years in good health and CMV-seropositive. This CDR3 is CASSPGQGEGAFF. In DNA, the CDR3 is TGTGCCAGCAGCCCTGGACAGGGCGAGGGGGCTTTCTTT.